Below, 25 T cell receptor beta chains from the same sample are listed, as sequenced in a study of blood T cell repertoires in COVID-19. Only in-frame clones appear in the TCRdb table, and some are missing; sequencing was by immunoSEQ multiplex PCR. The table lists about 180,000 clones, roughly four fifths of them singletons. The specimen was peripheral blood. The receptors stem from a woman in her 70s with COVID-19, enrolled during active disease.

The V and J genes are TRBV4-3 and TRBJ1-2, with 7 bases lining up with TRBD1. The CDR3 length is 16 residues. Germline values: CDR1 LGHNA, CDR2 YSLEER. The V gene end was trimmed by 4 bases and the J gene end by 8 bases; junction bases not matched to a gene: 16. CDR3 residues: CASSLWGTGELYGYTF. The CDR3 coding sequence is TGCGCCAGCAGCCTCTGGGGTACAGGGGAACTTTACGGCTACACCTTC.

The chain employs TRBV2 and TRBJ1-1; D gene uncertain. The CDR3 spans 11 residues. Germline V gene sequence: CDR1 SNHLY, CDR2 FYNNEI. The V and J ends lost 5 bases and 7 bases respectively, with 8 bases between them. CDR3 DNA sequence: TGTGCCAGCAGTCCTTTTATTGAAGCTTTCTTT. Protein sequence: CASSPFIEAFF.

The CDR3 DNA is TGTGCCAGCAGCTTAGGGCCACCGGGACACCTAACCCTACGTGCAGATACGCAGTATTTT. It yields the protein CASSLGPPGHLTLRADTQYF. This chain joins TRBV7-6 and TRBJ2-3, with a tentative D call TRBD1 (6 bases). With 1 base removed from V and 4 bases from J, the gap between germline ends came to 27 bases. Per the germline V gene, CDR1 is SGHVS and CDR2 is FNYEAQ. CDR3 length: 20 residues.

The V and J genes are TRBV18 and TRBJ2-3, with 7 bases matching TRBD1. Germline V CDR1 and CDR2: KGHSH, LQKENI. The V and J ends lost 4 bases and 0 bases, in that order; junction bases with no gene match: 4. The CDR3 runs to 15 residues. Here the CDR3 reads CASSRDSSSTDTQYF. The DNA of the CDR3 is TGTGCCAGCTCACGGGACAGTTCTAGCACAGATACGCAGTATTTT.

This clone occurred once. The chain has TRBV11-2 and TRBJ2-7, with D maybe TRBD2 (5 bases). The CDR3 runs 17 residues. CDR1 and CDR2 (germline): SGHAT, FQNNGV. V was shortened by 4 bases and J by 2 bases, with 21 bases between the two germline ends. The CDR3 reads CASSSYLSAGVAYEQYF. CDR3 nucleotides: TGTGCCAGCAGCTCTTACCTTAGCGCTGGAGTCGCCTACGAGCAGTACTTC.

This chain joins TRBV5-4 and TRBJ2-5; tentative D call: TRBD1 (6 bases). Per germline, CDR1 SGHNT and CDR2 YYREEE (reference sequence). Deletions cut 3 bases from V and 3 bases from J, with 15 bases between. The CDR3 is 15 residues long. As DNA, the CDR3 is TGTGCCAGCAGCTCCCTCGGACAGCCTAAAGAGACCCAGTACTTC. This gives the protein CASSSLGQPKETQYF.

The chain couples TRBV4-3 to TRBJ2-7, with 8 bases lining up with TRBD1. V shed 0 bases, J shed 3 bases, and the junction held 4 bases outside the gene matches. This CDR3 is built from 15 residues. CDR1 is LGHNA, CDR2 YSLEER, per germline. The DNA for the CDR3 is TGCGCCAGCAGCCAAGAGGACAGGGAGTACTACGAGCAGTACTTC. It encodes CASSQEDREYYEQYF.

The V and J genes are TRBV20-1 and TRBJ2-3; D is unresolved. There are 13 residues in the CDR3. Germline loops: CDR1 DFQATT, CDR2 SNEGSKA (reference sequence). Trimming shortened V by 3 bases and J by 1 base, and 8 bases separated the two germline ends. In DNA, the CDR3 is TGCAGTGCTAGTAAATCGGGCACAGATACGCAGTATTTT. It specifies CSASKSGTDTQYF.

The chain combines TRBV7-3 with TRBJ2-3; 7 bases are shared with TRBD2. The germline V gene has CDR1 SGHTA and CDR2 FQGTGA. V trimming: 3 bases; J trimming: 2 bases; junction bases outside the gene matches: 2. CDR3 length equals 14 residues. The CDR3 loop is CASSFSGPTDTQYF. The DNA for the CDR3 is TGTGCCAGCAGCTTTAGCGGGCCCACAGATACGCAGTATTTT.

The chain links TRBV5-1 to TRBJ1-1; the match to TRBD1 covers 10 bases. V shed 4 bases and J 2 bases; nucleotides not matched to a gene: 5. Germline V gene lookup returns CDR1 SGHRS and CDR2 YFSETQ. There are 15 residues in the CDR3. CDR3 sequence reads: CASSQTGGANTEAFF. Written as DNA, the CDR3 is TGCGCCAGCAGCCAGACAGGGGGCGCAAACACTGAAGCTTTCTTT.

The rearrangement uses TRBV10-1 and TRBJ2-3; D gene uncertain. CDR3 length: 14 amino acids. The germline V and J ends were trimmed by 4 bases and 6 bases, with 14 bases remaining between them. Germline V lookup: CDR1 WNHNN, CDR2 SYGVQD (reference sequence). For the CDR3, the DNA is TGCGCCAGCAGTGTTAACTATGCCACGGATACGCAGTATTTT. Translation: CASSVNYATDTQYF.

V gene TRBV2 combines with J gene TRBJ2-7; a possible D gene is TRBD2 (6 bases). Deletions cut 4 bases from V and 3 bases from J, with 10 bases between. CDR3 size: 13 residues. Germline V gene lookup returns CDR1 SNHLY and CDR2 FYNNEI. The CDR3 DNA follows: TGTGCCAGCAGTGTTAGACTAGACTACGAGCAGTACTTC. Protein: CASSVRLDYEQYF.

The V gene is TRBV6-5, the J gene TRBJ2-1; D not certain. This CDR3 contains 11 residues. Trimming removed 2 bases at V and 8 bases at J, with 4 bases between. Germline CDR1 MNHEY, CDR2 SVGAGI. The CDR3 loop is CASSYLHEQFF. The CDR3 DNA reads TGTGCCAGCAGTTACCTCCATGAGCAGTTCTTC.

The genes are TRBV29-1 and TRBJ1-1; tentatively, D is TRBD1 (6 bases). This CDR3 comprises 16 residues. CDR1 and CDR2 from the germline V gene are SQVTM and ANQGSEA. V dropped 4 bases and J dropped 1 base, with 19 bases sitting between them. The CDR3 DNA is TGCAGCGTTGTGAAGGGACGGCAGGGGACGAACACTGAAGCTTTCTTT. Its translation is CSVVKGRQGTNTEAFF.

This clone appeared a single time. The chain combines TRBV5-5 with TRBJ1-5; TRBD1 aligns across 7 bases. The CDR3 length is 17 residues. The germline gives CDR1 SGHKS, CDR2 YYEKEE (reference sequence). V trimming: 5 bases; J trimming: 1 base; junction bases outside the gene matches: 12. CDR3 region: CASSLDRERTSNQPQHF. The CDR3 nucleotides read TGTGCCAGCAGTTTAGACAGGGAGCGGACAAGCAATCAGCCCCAGCATTTT.

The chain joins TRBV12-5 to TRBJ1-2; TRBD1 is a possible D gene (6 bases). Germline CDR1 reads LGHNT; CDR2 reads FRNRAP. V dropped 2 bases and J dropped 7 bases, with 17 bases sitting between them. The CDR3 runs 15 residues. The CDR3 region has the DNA TGTGCTAGTGGTTTGTCTTCGACAGGACTGGGTGGCTACACCTTC. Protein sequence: CASGLSSTGLGGYTF.

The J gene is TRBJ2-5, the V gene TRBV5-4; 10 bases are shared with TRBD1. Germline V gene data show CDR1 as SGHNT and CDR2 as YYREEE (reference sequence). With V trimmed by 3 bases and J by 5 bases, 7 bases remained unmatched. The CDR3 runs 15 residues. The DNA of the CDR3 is TGTGCCAGCAGCTCACGACAGGGGGCTTGGGAGACCCAGTACTTC. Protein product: CASSSRQGAWETQYF.

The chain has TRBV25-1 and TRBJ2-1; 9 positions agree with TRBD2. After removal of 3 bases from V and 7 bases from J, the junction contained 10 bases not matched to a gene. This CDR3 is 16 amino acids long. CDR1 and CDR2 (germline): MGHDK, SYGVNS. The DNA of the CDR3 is TGTGCCAGCAGTGACGCGGGACTAGCCTTGTCTAATGAGCAGTTCTTC. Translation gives CASSDAGLALSNEQFF. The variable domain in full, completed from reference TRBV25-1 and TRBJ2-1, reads EADIYQTPRYLVIGTGKKITLECSQTMGHDKMYWYQQDPGMELHLIHYSYGVNSTEKGDLSSESTVSRIRTEHFPLTLESARPSHTSQYLCASSDAGLALSNEQFFGPGTRLTVL.

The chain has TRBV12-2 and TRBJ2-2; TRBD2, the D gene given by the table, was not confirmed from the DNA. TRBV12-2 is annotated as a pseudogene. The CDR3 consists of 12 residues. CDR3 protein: CASRLHLRELFF. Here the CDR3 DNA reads TGTGCAAGTCGCTTACACTTGAGGGAGCTGTTTTTT.

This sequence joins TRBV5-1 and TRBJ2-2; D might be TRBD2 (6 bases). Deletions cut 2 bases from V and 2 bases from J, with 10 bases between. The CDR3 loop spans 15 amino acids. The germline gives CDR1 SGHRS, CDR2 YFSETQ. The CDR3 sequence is CASSFGRGNTGELFF. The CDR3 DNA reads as TGCGCCAGCAGCTTTGGGCGGGGCAACACCGGGGAGCTGTTTTTT.

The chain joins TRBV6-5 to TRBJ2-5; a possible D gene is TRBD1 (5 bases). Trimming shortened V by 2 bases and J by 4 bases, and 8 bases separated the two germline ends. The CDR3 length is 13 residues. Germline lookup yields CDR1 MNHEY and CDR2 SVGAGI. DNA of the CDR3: TGTGCCAGCAGTTACAGGGGATCAGAGACCCAGTACTTC. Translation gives CASSYRGSETQYF.

The CDR3 DNA reads TGTGCCAGCAGCTTAGGCGGGGGGCGCTCCTACAATGAGCAGTTCTTC. Its protein is CASSLGGGRSYNEQFF. The V gene is TRBV7-9, the J gene TRBJ2-1; 8 nucleotides line up with TRBD2. The germline V gene has CDR1 SEHNR and CDR2 FQNEAQ (reference sequence). The CDR3 is 16 amino acids. V shed 1 base, J shed 0 bases, and the junction held 2 bases outside the gene matches.

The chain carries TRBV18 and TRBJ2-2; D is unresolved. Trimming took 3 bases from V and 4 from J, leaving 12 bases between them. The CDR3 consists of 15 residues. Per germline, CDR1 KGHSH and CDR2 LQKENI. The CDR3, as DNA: TGTGCCAGCTCACCCATGTTGGAGTCCACCGGGGAGCTGTTTTTT. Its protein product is CASSPMLESTGELFF.

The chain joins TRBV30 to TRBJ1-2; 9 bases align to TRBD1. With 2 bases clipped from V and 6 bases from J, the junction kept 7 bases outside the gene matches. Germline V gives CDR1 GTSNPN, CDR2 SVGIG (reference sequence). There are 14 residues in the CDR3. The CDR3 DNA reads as TGTGCCTGGAGTACACAGGGGACAGGGAATGGCTACACCTTC. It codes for CAWSTQGTGNGYTF.

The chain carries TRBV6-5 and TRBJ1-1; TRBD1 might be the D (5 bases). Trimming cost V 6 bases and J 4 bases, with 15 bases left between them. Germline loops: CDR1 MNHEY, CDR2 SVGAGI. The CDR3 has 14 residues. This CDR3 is CASRGPGGSTEAFF. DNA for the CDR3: TGTGCCAGCAGGGGCCCGGGGGGAAGCACTGAAGCTTTCTTT.